The 14 T cell receptor beta chains presented below share a single source sample, sequenced in a study of T cell responses to AZD1222 COVID-19 vaccine (dated by TCRdb to 2020 to 2023). What this sample's time point label stands for: baseline before first vaccination. The library came from the immunoSEQ multiplex PCR assay. TCRdb limited this immuneACCESS table to in-frame rearrangements with V and J called. A share of clones is missing; checked studies link under half to unresolved V genes, and the rest is unexplained. The sample includes some 120,000 clones, with 80% to 90% observed a single time. Less than 6.5% of the sample goes to the ten largest clones. This specimen consisted of peripheral blood, obtained on day 0 of AZD1222 vaccination. The receptors stem from an adult in good health.

The J gene is TRBJ2-3, the V gene TRBV19; TRBD1 matches at 10 bases. V lost 5 bases to trimming and J lost 6 bases; unmatched junction nucleotides: 11. The CDR3 contains 16 residues. CDR1 is LNHDA, CDR2 SQIVND, per germline (reference sequence). The CDR3 region is CASSLDGQGVDDTQYF. The CDR3 DNA reads TGTGCCAGTAGTCTCGACGGACAGGGGGTGGATGATACGCAGTATTTT.

The chain joins TRBV6-2 or TRBV6-3 to TRBJ1-2; D gene ambiguous. The germline gives CDR1 MNHEY, CDR2 SVGEGT. The CDR3 covers 13 residues. Deletions cut 3 bases from V and 10 bases from J, with 15 bases between. The CDR3 loop is CASSYTHSVDYTF. In nucleotides, the CDR3 is TGTGCCAGCAGTTATACACACTCTGTGGACTACACCTTC.

V is TRBV19 and J is TRBJ1-1; D is uncertain. Trimming pared 2 bases from V and 8 bases from J, leaving 15 bases between. This CDR3 has 14 residues. Germline loops: CDR1 LNHDA, CDR2 SQIVND (reference sequence). DNA of the CDR3: TGTGCCAGTAGTATACTTGGTCCGGGGAAGGAAGCTTTCTTT. Translated: CASSILGPGKEAFF.

This clone appeared a few times. The chain has TRBV7-8 and TRBJ1-1, with no clear D. From germline, CDR1 is SGHVS and CDR2 FQNEAQ. Trimming removed 5 bases from V and 4 bases from J, with 20 bases in between. The CDR3 extends over 16 amino acids. The CDR3 DNA sequence: TGTGCCAGCAGCCGAAGATCCGTATCTGTAGGCACTGAAGCTTTCTTT. The encoded protein is CASSRRSVSVGTEAFF.

The chain couples TRBV5-6 to TRBJ2-5; D is uncertain. This CDR3 contains 13 residues. Germline V gene sequence: CDR1 SGHDT, CDR2 YYEEEE. The V end was cut by 6 bases, the J end by 4 bases, with 13 bases between. In DNA, the CDR3 is TGTGCCAGCACCTGGGGTGGTGGAGAGACCCAGTACTTC. It specifies CASTWGGGETQYF.

Only one count was recorded for this clone. The V and J genes are TRBV3-1 (or the pseudogene TRBV3-2) and TRBJ2-5, with TRBD2 matching over 9 bases. Germline trimming cut 6 bases from V and 0 bases from J; bases unmatched to any gene: 2. This CDR3 is built from 14 residues. CDR1 and CDR2 from the germline V gene are LGHDT and YNNKEL (reference sequence). For the CDR3, the DNA is TGTGCCAGCAGACGCGGGGGGGACCAAGAGACCCAGTACTTC. Translation: CASRRGGDQETQYF.

This sequence joins TRBV11-2 and TRBJ2-1; the D gene is possibly TRBD1 (5 bases). From germline, CDR1 is SGHAT and CDR2 FQNNGV. V dropped 1 base and J dropped 10 bases, with 14 bases sitting between them. This CDR3 region has 14 residues. The CDR3 sequence: CASSLGQGGGEQFF. The CDR3 coding sequence is TGTGCCAGCAGCTTAGGGCAGGGTGGTGGCGAGCAGTTCTTC.

The rearrangement uses TRBV19 and TRBJ1-2; D gene ambiguous. The CDR3 contains 13 residues. The V and J ends lost 6 bases and 5 bases respectively, with 13 bases between them. Per germline, CDR1 LNHDA and CDR2 SQIVND (reference sequence). CDR3 nucleotides: TGTGCCAGTAGAGAAGACGCAATTTATGGCTACACCTTC. Protein: CASREDAIYGYTF.

The J gene is TRBJ2-2, the V gene TRBV7-8; D ambiguous. The germline V gene encodes CDR1 SGHVS and CDR2 FQNEAQ. The CDR3 contains 14 residues. The V end lost 3 bases, the J end lost 4 bases, and 9 bases lay between the germline ends. The CDR3 nucleotides read TGTGCCAGCAGCTTTAACATCGGCACCGGGGAGCTGTTTTTT. Protein product: CASSFNIGTGELFF.

The chain links TRBV5-4 to TRBJ1-3; D might be TRBD1 (6 bases). CDR1 is SGHNT, CDR2 YYREEE, per germline (reference sequence). The CDR3 covers 15 residues. Trimming pared 0 bases from V and 2 bases from J, leaving 9 bases between. The CDR3 spells CASSLEGTTGNTIYF. The CDR3 DNA follows: TGTGCCAGCAGCTTGGAGGGGACAACTGGAAACACCATATATTTT. The full variable domain, in which reference TRBV5-4 and TRBJ1-3 provide the parts outside the CDR3, is ETGVTQSPTHLIKTRGQQVTLRCSSQSGHNTVSWYQQALGQGPQFIFQYYREEENGRGNFPPRFSGLQFPNYSSELNVNALELDDSALYLCASSLEGTTGNTIYFGEGSWLTVV.

The rearrangement links TRBV5-5 to TRBJ2-5; the D gene is possibly TRBD1 (6 bases). The length of the CDR3 is 14 residues. The V end was cut by 0 bases, the J end by 5 bases, with 11 bases between. Germline V lookup: CDR1 SGHKS, CDR2 YYEKEE (reference sequence). The CDR3 sequence: CASSLDRDDETQYF. The CDR3 region has the DNA TGTGCCAGCAGCTTGGACAGGGATGATGAGACCCAGTACTTC.

The J gene is TRBJ1-2, the V gene TRBV5-4; D is unresolved. The CDR3 loop spans 13 amino acids. Germline loops: CDR1 SGHNT, CDR2 YYREEE (reference sequence). V lost 1 base to trimming and J lost 8 bases, with 12 bases between them. The CDR3 DNA follows: TGTGCCAGCAGCTTGATGTTAGTTAGGGGCTACACCTTC. Protein: CASSLMLVRGYTF.

The chain has TRBV15 and TRBJ1-1; D not certain. The V end was cut by 4 bases, the J end by 5 bases, with 11 bases between. The germline CDR1 and CDR2 sequences are LNHNV and YYDKDF (reference sequence). The CDR3 is made up of 13 amino acids. CDR3 sequence: CATSTQRQTEAFF. In DNA, the CDR3 is TGTGCCACCAGCACCCAACGACAAACTGAAGCTTTCTTT.

The chain employs TRBV7-9 and TRBJ1-1; unclear D gene. The CDR3 spans 14 residues. The V and J ends lost 1 base and 1 base respectively, with 7 bases between them. CDR1 and CDR2 from the germline V gene are SEHNR and FQNEAQ (reference sequence). The CDR3 nucleotides read TGTGCCAGCAGCTTAGAAGTAAGGAACACTGAAGCTTTCTTT. It specifies CASSLEVRNTEAFF.